This record looks at one T cell receptor beta chain sequence and its context. Self-reported history from a screening survey and questionnaire set each donor's cohort. Sequencing was performed with immunoSEQ multiplex PCR; in TCRdb, only in-frame clones are kept and a portion is missing. The data show under 200,000 clones, over 75% seen once. This sample was taken from a study of blood T cell repertoires in COVID-19. Whole-study context: Samples came from the United States, Italy and Spain, spanning acute and convalescent COVID-19.

Germline V gene sequence: CDR1 MNHEY, CDR2 SVGAGI. The trim removed 6 bases at V and 7 bases at J, leaving 11 bases unmatched. The CDR3 contains 14 residues. The V and J genes are TRBV6-5 and TRBJ1-2, with 7 nucleotides matching TRBD1. The TCR sequence derives from a woman between 18 and 29 years old who had recovered from COVID-19. Sequenced sample: PBMCs or T cells enriched from blood (not recorded which). CDR3 protein: CASSFDRVSTGYTF. The CDR3 DNA follows: TGTGCCAGCAGCTTCGACAGGGTATCTACTGGCTACACCTTC.